This T cell receptor (beta chain) was documented in a study of blood T cell repertoires in COVID-19. Whole-study context: Acute and convalescent COVID-19 specimens originated in the United States, Italy and Spain. In each case, the material was cDNA or gDNA derived from T cells, B-cell-depleted T cells, or PBMCs.

The repertoire was sequenced with immunoSEQ multiplex PCR; TCRdb's copy has only in-frame clones and lacks some. The table records roughly 160,000 clones, more than 70% of them present only once. V lost 1 base and J 3 bases, leaving 4 bases between the germline ends. The CDR3 length is 12 residues. The germline V gene encodes CDR1 MNHNS and CDR2 SASEGT. The V gene is TRBV6-1, the J gene TRBJ2-7; the D is unclear. Material: peripheral blood. The source of this sequence is a man younger than 30 with active or convalescent COVID-19. CDR3 DNA sequence: TGTGCCAGCAGTGAAGGGCACTACGAGCAGTACTTC. This translates into CASSEGHYEQYF.